Below, 14 T cell receptor beta chains from the same sample are listed, as sequenced in a study of T cells in localized non-small cell lung cancer. This table comes from immunoSEQ multiplex PCR, and its TCRdb copy is limited to in-frame clones, with some not included. This table has some 20,000 clones, around 87% appearing once. The sample consisted of PBMCs, taken before any cancer treatment. The receptors come from a man aged 40 to 70 with stage II squamous cell lung carcinoma.

The rearrangement joins TRBV6-5 to TRBJ1-2; TRBD1 is a possible D gene (5 bases). Trimming removed 7 bases at V and 2 bases at J, with 11 bases between. CDR3 length equals 13 residues. The V gene's germline CDR1 is MNHEY and CDR2 SVGAGI. The CDR3 bases are TGTGCCAGCACCTCGGGGGGAAACTATGGCTACACCTTC. Translating it yields CASTSGGNYGYTF.

The gene calls are TRBV4-1 and TRBJ1-1; D remains ambiguous. V lost 3 bases and J lost 0, with 5 bases in between. This CDR3 contains 13 residues. From germline, CDR1 is MGHRA and CDR2 YSYEKL. The CDR3 spells CASSQRMNTEAFF. The CDR3 DNA sequence: TGCGCCAGCAGCCAGAGGATGAACACTGAAGCTTTCTTT.

This chain links TRBV7-9 with TRBJ1-2; D gene unclear. The CDR3 runs to 14 residues. Germline V CDR1 and CDR2: SEHNR, FQNEAQ (reference sequence). V dropped 0 bases and J dropped 3 bases, with 8 bases sitting between them. CDR3 DNA sequence: TGTGCCAGCAGCTTAGCCGGGGTCGACTATGGCTACACCTTC. This translates into CASSLAGVDYGYTF.

This clone was seen only once. This sequence joins TRBV2 and TRBJ1-2, with D perhaps TRBD1 (6 bases). V shed 8 bases and J shed 4 bases, with 17 bases lying between them. CDR1 is SNHLY and CDR2 is FYNNEI in the germline V gene. This CDR3 region has 14 residues. CDR3 sequence (DNA): TGTGCCAGCCCTGGATCTCAAGGGGGCTATGGCTACACCTTC. Protein sequence: CASPGSQGGYGYTF.

This clone was found once. This sequence joins TRBV7-6 and TRBJ2-1; no reliable D call. Germline V gives CDR1 SGHVS, CDR2 FNYEAQ. V shed 1 base and J shed 2 bases, with 9 bases lying between them. This CDR3 is 15 amino acids long. CDR3 amino acids: CASSLEVSPYNEQFF. The CDR3 DNA reads as TGTGCCAGCAGCTTAGAGGTGAGCCCCTACAATGAGCAGTTCTTC.

This chain connects TRBV2 to TRBJ1-2, with TRBD1 matching over 11 bases. The CDR3 covers 13 residues. Germline CDR1 reads SNHLY; CDR2 reads FYNNEI. V lost 7 bases, J lost 13 bases, and 11 bases stayed unmatched. The CDR3 protein is CASNRLGQGAITF. The CDR3 coding sequence is TGTGCCAGCAATAGGCTTGGACAGGGGGCCATCACCTTC.

The chain carries TRBV5-4 and TRBJ1-1, with TRBD1 as a possible D gene (5 bases). Between the trimmed V and J ends, which lost 0 bases and 11 bases, there was a span of 14 bases. Germline CDR1 and CDR2: SGHNT and YYREEE (reference sequence). This CDR3 comprises 13 residues. The CDR3 loop reads CASSLGGSGLAFF. DNA of the CDR3: TGTGCCAGCAGCTTGGGGGGCTCAGGCTTGGCTTTCTTT.

The chain joins TRBV19 to TRBJ2-1; weak D call: TRBD1 (5 bases). CDR1 and CDR2 from the germline V gene are LNHDA and SQIVND (reference sequence). V was clipped by 5 bases and J by 7 bases, with 9 bases between them. The CDR3 is 12 amino acids. The CDR3: CASSARQNEQFF. CDR3 nucleotide sequence: TGTGCCAGTAGTGCCCGACAGAATGAGCAGTTCTTC.

This clone was recorded once. V and J are TRBV6-5 and TRBJ2-3; TRBD2 is a possible D gene (6 bases). Germline CDR1 MNHEY, CDR2 SVGAGI. Trimming stripped 6 bases from V and 5 bases from J, with 15 bases between. The CDR3 loop spans 14 amino acids. The CDR3 DNA sequence: TGTGCCAGCAGGATACATGGGCGGGGAGATACGCAGTATTTT. Residues: CASRIHGRGDTQYF.

The count of this clone is one. The V gene is TRBV18, the J gene TRBJ1-3, with TRBD1 as a possible D gene (6 bases). Germline-derived CDR1 and CDR2 are KGHSH and LQKENI. The CDR3 covers 15 residues. Between the trimmed V and J ends, which lost 0 bases and 4 bases, there was a span of 10 bases. CDR3 bases: TGTGCCAGCTCACCACCGGGGGCTCCGGGAAACACCATATATTTT. This gives the protein CASSPPGAPGNTIYF.

The chain combines TRBV5-1 with TRBJ1-2; 8 bases fit TRBD1. The CDR3 extends over 15 amino acids. Germline CDR1 is SGHRS and CDR2 is YFSETQ. The J segment lost 7 bases and the V segment lost 3 bases, leaving 11 bases of the junction unmatched. CDR3 region: CASSWDSQGAFGYTF. CDR3 DNA sequence: TGCGCCAGCAGCTGGGACAGTCAGGGGGCTTTTGGCTACACCTTC.

The gene calls are TRBV4-1 and TRBJ2-5, with 8 nucleotides matching TRBD1. V was pared by 0 bases and J by 2 bases, with 8 bases of the junction left unmatched. The CDR3 totals 17 residues. CDR1 and CDR2 from the germline V gene are MGHRA and YSYEKL. The CDR3 nucleotides are TGCGCCAGCAGCCAAGATCCCCAGGGGGCGAATCAAGAGACCCAGTACTTC. The encoded protein is CASSQDPQGANQETQYF.

This clone was seen once. V and J are TRBV18 and TRBJ2-1; D not resolved. Trimming removed 3 bases at V and 8 bases at J, with 14 bases between. Germline CDR1 and CDR2: KGHSH and LQKENI. CDR3 length equals 14 residues. The CDR3 region has the DNA TGTGCCAGCTCACCGCGTGTGGGGTTTGATGAGCAGTTCTTC. Residues: CASSPRVGFDEQFF.

The chain carries TRBV30 and TRBJ1-3; D gene ambiguous. The CDR3 is 11 residues long. Germline CDR1 reads GTSNPN; CDR2 reads SVGIG (reference sequence). Between the trimmed V and J ends, which lost 1 base and 2 bases, there was a span of 0 bases. DNA of the CDR3: TGTGCCTGGAGTGCTGGAAACACCATATATTTT. This codes for CAWSAGNTIYF. The variable domain in full, with the rest retrieved from reference TRBV30 and TRBJ1-3, is SQTIHQWPATLVQPVGSPLSLECTVEGTSNPNLYWYRQAAGRGLQLLFYSVGIGQISSEVPQNLSASRPQDRQFILSSKKLLLSDSGFYLCAWSAGNTIYFGEGSWLTVV.